This T cell receptor (beta chain) was found in a study of shared clonotypes between healthy human individuals. Here immunoSEQ multiplex PCR was the method, and the copy in TCRdb shows in-frame clones only, minus some. The sample includes about 2 million clones, roughly 94% of them seen just once. The naive CD8 population came from CD45RO-negative cells selected for CCR7, without terminally differentiated effector memory CD45RA+ cells. This CDR3 is built from 12 residues. The germline V gene has CDR1 SGHRS and CDR2 YFSETQ. V lost 3 bases, J lost 3 bases, and 7 bases lay in between. The material sequenced was naive CD8+ T cells sorted from blood. The chain employs TRBV5-1 and TRBJ2-7; D is unclear. This sequence was found in a man aged 18 to 29 in good health. The CDR3 is CASSSEVYEQYF. CDR3 sequence (DNA): TGCGCCAGCAGCTCGGAAGTCTACGAGCAGTACTTC.